The 32 T cell receptor beta chains below were found in one sample sequenced in a study of shared clonotypes between healthy human individuals. Sequenced by immunoSEQ multiplex PCR; TCRdb stores in-frame clones only, minus some. Of about 1,500,000 clones listed, 96% were seen once; the top ten hold approximately 1.1%. The sample was naive CD4+ T cells sorted from blood. Subset indicated: CD45RA+ positively selected. The receptors shown here come from a man aged 25 to 40 in good health.

The V call is TRBV7-2, the J call TRBJ2-4; TRBD2 agrees at 13 bases. V was clipped by 5 bases and J by 10 bases; unmatched bases: 11. CDR3 length equals 16 residues. Germline values: CDR1 SGHTA, CDR2 FQGNSA. CDR3 amino acids: CASSPDMGLAGPIQYF. The CDR3 nucleotides are TGTGCCAGCAGCCCAGACATGGGACTAGCGGGGCCGATTCAGTACTTC.

The chain combines TRBV7-2 with TRBJ1-3, with D unresolved. The V end was cut by 5 bases, the J end by 6 bases, with 11 bases between. There are 13 residues in the CDR3. Germline loops: CDR1 SGHTA, CDR2 FQGNSA. The CDR3 here is CASSPSRANTIYF. The CDR3, as DNA: TGTGCCAGCAGCCCCAGTAGGGCAAACACCATATATTTT. Based on the CDR3 plus reference TRBV7-2 and TRBJ1-3, the full variable domain is GAGVSQSPSNKVTEKGKDVELRCDPISGHTALYWYRQSLGQGLEFLIYFQGNSAPDKSGLPSDRFSAERTGGSVSTLTIQRTQQEDSAVYLCASSPSRANTIYFGEGSWLTVV.

This chain uses TRBV11-2 with TRBJ2-7, with D unresolved. Germline V gives CDR1 SGHAT, CDR2 FQNNGV. The CDR3 runs 12 residues. Trimming removed 2 bases from V and 4 bases from J, with 6 bases in between. In DNA form, the CDR3 reads TGTGCCAGCAGCTTATTTGGGTACGAGCAGTACTTC. Protein: CASSLFGYEQYF.

The chain carries TRBV9 and TRBJ1-1; D is possibly TRBD1 (5 bases). The V and J ends lost 3 bases and 4 bases respectively, with 16 bases between them. The V gene's germline CDR1 is SGDLS and CDR2 YYNGEE. CDR3 size: 15 residues. In DNA form, the CDR3 reads TGTGCCAGCAGCGAGTCCCTGGGGGTGAGCACTGAAGCTTTCTTT. Protein product: CASSESLGVSTEAFF.

This chain connects TRBV7-6 to TRBJ2-7; 8 bases agree with TRBD1. CDR3 length: 14 amino acids. V gave up 5 bases and J gave up 2 bases; unmatched junction bases: 5. Germline V gene lookup returns CDR1 SGHVS and CDR2 FNYEAQ. CDR3 protein: CASSPQGAAYEQYF. CDR3 coding DNA: TGTGCCAGCAGCCCCCAGGGGGCGGCCTACGAGCAGTACTTC.

This chain links TRBV6-6 with TRBJ2-3, with a possible D match to TRBD2 (6 bases). V was shortened by 5 bases and J by 3 bases, with 12 bases between the two germline ends. This CDR3 spans 14 amino acids. Germline CDR1 reads MNHNY; CDR2 reads SVGAGI (reference sequence). CDR3 coding DNA: TGTGCCAGCAGTCCCAGTGGGGGGACAGATACGCAGTATTTT. It translates to CASSPSGGTDTQYF.

The chain combines TRBV5-4 with TRBJ2-7, with 7 bases matching TRBD1. The V and J ends lost 4 bases and 3 bases, in that order; junction bases with no gene match: 13. The CDR3 is 16 amino acids. CDR1 SGHNT and CDR2 YYREEE come from the germline V gene (reference sequence). The CDR3 is CASSRAPTGNNYEQYF. In nucleotides, the CDR3 is TGTGCCAGCAGCAGGGCCCCGACAGGGAACAACTACGAGCAGTACTTC.

This chain joins TRBV2 and TRBJ1-1; D may be TRBD1 (5 bases). CDR3 length equals 13 residues. CDR1 and CDR2 (germline): SNHLY, FYNNEI. Trimming took off 4 bases at V and 6 bases at J, with 12 bases between the two ends. The CDR3 spells CASSVQEEAEAFF. Written as DNA, the CDR3 is TGTGCCAGCAGTGTACAGGAAGAGGCTGAAGCTTTCTTT.

This chain joins TRBV27 and TRBJ2-2, with 12 bases fitting TRBD1. CDR3 length: 16 amino acids. The J segment lost 6 bases and the V segment lost 2 bases, leaving 4 bases of the junction unmatched. Germline-derived CDR1 and CDR2 are MNHEY and SMNVEV (reference sequence). DNA for the CDR3: TGTGCCAGCAGTTTAGGCCGGGACAGGGGGCCCGGGGAGCTGTTTTTT. Translated, it gives CASSLGRDRGPGELFF.

V is TRBV4-3 and J is TRBJ2-3; 8 bases align to TRBD2. CDR3 length equals 21 residues. After removal of 1 base from V and 1 base from J, the junction contained 19 bases not matched to a gene. Germline V gives CDR1 LGHNA, CDR2 YSLEER. CDR3 nucleotide sequence: TGCGCCAGCAGCCAAGCGAGTTTAGGGACTAGAAACGTATGGGGCACAGATACGCAGTATTTT. Its translation is CASSQASLGTRNVWGTDTQYF.

The rearrangement uses TRBV19 and TRBJ1-1; TRBD1 might be the D (5 bases). Trimming left V 10 bases short and J 7 bases short, with 13 bases between. In germline, CDR1 is LNHDA, CDR2 SQIVND (reference sequence). This CDR3 comprises 11 residues. The CDR3 reads CAIQGRNEAFF. The CDR3 region has the DNA TGTGCCATTCAGGGTAGGAATGAAGCTTTCTTT.

The genes are TRBV19 and TRBJ2-6; D not certain. This CDR3 has 15 residues. CDR1 is LNHDA and CDR2 is SQIVND in the germline V gene (reference sequence). V was clipped by 5 bases and J by 2 bases, with 10 bases between them. The CDR3 coding sequence is TGTGCCAGTAGTCCTTCGGTTACTGGGGCCAACGTCCTGACTTTC. It translates to CASSPSVTGANVLTF.

The genes are TRBV6-5 and TRBJ2-1, with 7 nucleotides matching TRBD2. V lost 6 bases and J lost 4; bases outside the gene matches: 3. The CDR3 loop spans 13 amino acids. The germline CDR1 and CDR2 sequences are MNHEY and SVGAGI. The CDR3: CASSGSGYNEQFF. The CDR3 DNA is TGTGCCAGCAGCGGTAGCGGGTACAATGAGCAGTTCTTC.

The chain links TRBV27 to TRBJ1-1; TRBD1 might be the D (6 bases). This CDR3 spans 18 amino acids. Trimming shortened V by 1 base and J by 3 bases, and 21 bases separated the two germline ends. Looked up from germline, CDR1 is MNHEY and CDR2 is SMNVEV (reference sequence). The CDR3 coding sequence is TGTGCCAGCAGTTTATTCGGGGCGGCAGGGGTTTTCGACACTGAAGCTTTCTTT. Translation gives CASSLFGAAGVFDTEAFF.

The genes are TRBV21-1 and TRBJ2-2; TRBD1 was called by the table and not checked on the DNA. TRBV21-1 is assigned pseudogene status. CDR3 length: 18 residues. This chain's CDR3 is CASSKTPPTGEDTGELFF. In DNA form, the CDR3 reads TGTGCCAGCAGCAAAACGCCCCCGACAGGGGAGGACACCGGGGAGCTGTTTTTT.

The chain employs TRBV11-3 and TRBJ1-4; D call uncertain. V lost 2 bases and J lost 10, with 8 bases in between. There are 12 residues in the CDR3. Germline-derived CDR1 and CDR2 are SGHNT and YENEEA. CDR3 region: CASSLLRRKLFF. The CDR3 region has the DNA TGTGCCAGCAGCTTACTCCGCAGAAAACTGTTTTTT.

With regard to this clone: At the DNA level, this CDR3 is encoded by other sequences in the same sample as well. The V and J genes are TRBV11-3 and TRBJ2-2; TRBD2 is a possible D gene (5 bases). Trimming cost V 1 base and J 3 bases, with 6 bases left between them. This CDR3 is 14 amino acids long. Per germline, CDR1 SGHNT and CDR2 YENEEA. CDR3 sequence reads: CASSLAGYTGELFF. Here the CDR3 DNA reads TGTGCCAGCAGCTTAGCGGGGTACACCGGGGAGCTGTTTTTT.

The CDR3 DNA reads as TGTGCCAGCTCGGCAGTTTTCAGGGGCACCGGGGAGCTGTTTTTT. Amino acid sequence: CASSAVFRGTGELFF. The chain joins TRBV18 to TRBJ2-2, with D tentatively TRBD1 (6 bases). Germline CDR1 reads KGHSH; CDR2 reads LQKENI. The CDR3 spans 15 residues. Trimming shortened V by 6 bases and J by 4 bases, and 15 bases separated the two germline ends.

Only one count was recorded for this clone. The rearrangement joins TRBV7-9 to TRBJ1-1; D is perhaps TRBD1 (5 bases). V lost 4 bases, J lost 4 bases, and 16 bases lay in between. CDR3 length: 15 residues. CDR1 is SEHNR, CDR2 FQNEAQ, per germline (reference sequence). The CDR3 nucleotides are TGTGCCAGCAGCTCAATCAGGGCGGAGGGCACTGAAGCTTTCTTT. Amino acids: CASSSIRAEGTEAFF. Using reference TRBV7-9 and TRBJ1-1 for the parts outside the CDR3, the full variable domain is DTGVSQNPRHKITKRGQNVTFRCDPISEHNRLYWYRQTLGQGPEFLTYFQNEAQLEKSRLLSDRFSAERPKGSFSTLEIQRTEQGDSAMYLCASSSIRAEGTEAFFGQGTRLTVV.

The rearrangement uses TRBV5-5 and TRBJ2-5, with D hard to call. CDR1 and CDR2 from the germline V gene are SGHKS and YYEKEE (reference sequence). V gave up 5 bases and J gave up 6 bases, with 17 bases separating them. This CDR3 comprises 14 residues. The CDR3 coding sequence is TGTGCCAGCAGTTATGGAGCTAAAACGCAGACCCAGTACTTC. Translated, it gives CASSYGAKTQTQYF.

The genes are TRBV11-2 and TRBJ2-7; no clear D. This CDR3 is 16 amino acids long. Per the germline V gene, CDR1 is SGHAT and CDR2 is FQNNGV. Trimming shortened V by 0 bases and J by 2 bases, and 14 bases separated the two germline ends. CDR3 DNA sequence: TGTGCCAGCAGCTTAGATGGTCCCAGCGATCCCTACGAGCAGTACTTC. It is translated as CASSLDGPSDPYEQYF.

The rearrangement joins TRBV5-5 to TRBJ2-7; D is undetermined. Trimming removed 2 bases at V and 6 bases at J, with 9 bases between. The CDR3 runs 12 residues. Germline CDR1 is SGHKS and CDR2 is YYEKEE (reference sequence). The CDR3 nucleotides read TGTGCCAGCAGCTTACCCGACGGCGAGCAGTACTTC. It codes for CASSLPDGEQYF.

This chain uses TRBV19 with TRBJ2-2, with D uncertain. With 2 bases removed from V and 0 bases from J, the gap between germline ends came to 7 bases. The germline gives CDR1 LNHDA, CDR2 SQIVND (reference sequence). This CDR3 has 15 amino acids. The CDR3 loop reads CASSILPSNTGELFF. CDR3 in DNA: TGTGCCAGTAGTATACTGCCGTCGAACACCGGGGAGCTGTTTTTT.

The chain joins TRBV18 to TRBJ2-1, with D possibly being TRBD2 (5 bases). This CDR3 region has 11 residues. V gave up 6 bases and J gave up 9 bases, with 9 bases separating them. Germline CDR1 KGHSH, CDR2 LQKENI. DNA for the CDR3: TGTGCCAGCTCCATGGGAGTTGAGCAGTTCTTC. Translated, it gives CASSMGVEQFF.

This clone came up once. The chain has TRBV4-1 and TRBJ2-1; TRBD2 matches 7 bases. The V gene end was trimmed by 5 bases and the J gene end by 4 bases; junction bases not matched to a gene: 5. The germline CDR1 and CDR2 sequences are MGHRA and YSYEKL. The CDR3 is made up of 14 amino acids. Here the CDR3 DNA reads TGCGCCAGCAGCGTGACTAGCCAGTACAATGAGCAGTTCTTC. It encodes CASSVTSQYNEQFF.

In regard to this clone: This CDR3 is also generated by other DNA sequences in the sample. The V call is TRBV5-1, the J call TRBJ2-5; D unclear. From germline, CDR1 is SGHRS and CDR2 YFSETQ. This CDR3 contains 14 residues. Trimming left V 1 base short and J 2 bases short, with 9 bases between. CDR3 DNA sequence: TGCGCCAGCAGCTTGAGAAGGGAACAAGAGACCCAGTACTTC. Protein: CASSLRREQETQYF.

Concerning this clone itself: Other DNA sequences within the sample encode an identical CDR3. The chain recombines TRBV5-1 with TRBJ2-1, with 9 bases matching TRBD1. Trimming at V came to 3 bases and at J to 4 bases, leaving 5 bases not matched to a gene. The CDR3 sequence is 15 residues long. CDR1 SGHRS and CDR2 YFSETQ come from the germline V gene. This CDR3 reads CASSSGQGIYNEQFF. CDR3 DNA sequence: TGCGCCAGCAGCTCAGGACAGGGGATATACAATGAGCAGTTCTTC.

This clone has just one count. The CDR3 spells CASSIGGQGVDEQYF. CDR3 coding DNA: TGTGCCAGTAGTATCGGTGGACAGGGCGTGGACGAGCAGTACTTC. This chain connects TRBV19 to TRBJ2-7, with 8 bases identical to TRBD1. The CDR3 has 15 residues. Looked up from germline, CDR1 is LNHDA and CDR2 is SQIVND (reference sequence). V gave up 3 bases and J gave up 5 bases; unmatched junction bases: 9.

The chain uses TRBV28 and TRBJ1-1; D is undetermined. Germline CDR1 and CDR2: MDHEN and SYDVKM. The CDR3 length is 13 residues. Trimming cost V 10 bases and J 2 bases, with 14 bases left between them. CDR3 in amino acids: CATQKVGNTEAFF. The DNA of the CDR3 is TGTGCCACCCAAAAGGTGGGTAACACTGAAGCTTTCTTT.

The rearrangement uses TRBV5-1 and TRBJ1-1; D perhaps matches TRBD1 (5 bases). CDR1 and CDR2 from the germline V gene are SGHRS and YFSETQ. The V and J ends lost 3 bases and 4 bases respectively, with 19 bases between them. The CDR3 is made up of 16 amino acids. DNA of the CDR3: TGCGCCAGCAGCTCGACCGGGGCGGGCCGGGCCACTGAAGCTTTCTTT. This codes for CASSSTGAGRATEAFF.

The genes are TRBV27 and TRBJ1-2; D gene ambiguous. Per germline, CDR1 MNHEY and CDR2 SMNVEV (reference sequence). This CDR3 is 15 amino acids long. V dropped 8 bases and J dropped 6 bases, with 22 bases sitting between them. CDR3 loop: CASVVPPTVHHGYTF. The CDR3, as DNA: TGTGCCAGCGTCGTACCCCCAACAGTACACCATGGCTACACCTTC.

This clone was counted a single time. This chain joins TRBV5-4 and TRBJ1-1; D not certain. CDR1 is SGHNT, CDR2 YYREEE, per germline (reference sequence). Trimming cost V 0 bases and J 1 base, with 7 bases left between them. The CDR3 has 14 residues. The CDR3 protein is CASSLDRANTEAFF. Here the CDR3 DNA reads TGTGCCAGCAGCTTGGACCGAGCGAACACTGAAGCTTTCTTT.